This T cell receptor beta chain stems from a study of radiotherapy plus CTLA-4 blockade in lung cancer. Sequencing used immunoSEQ multiplex PCR; TCRdb keeps in-frame clones, though not all of them. This table holds fewer than 50,000 clones, about 86% found once. Sequenced material: peripheral blood, taken from a patient treated with radiotherapy plus ipilimumab. This clonotype was sampled from a human donor with non-small cell lung cancer whose response to radiotherapy plus ipilimumab could not be evaluated.

This chain's CDR3 is CASSQGRGRTNEKLFF. DNA for the CDR3: TGCGCCAGCAGCCAAGGCAGGGGGCGGACTAATGAAAAACTGTTTTTT. This chain joins TRBV4-3 and TRBJ1-4, with 8 nucleotides matching TRBD1. This CDR3 spans 16 amino acids. J lost 2 bases, V lost 1 base, and 3 bases had no gene match. The V gene's germline CDR1 is LGHNA and CDR2 YSLEER.